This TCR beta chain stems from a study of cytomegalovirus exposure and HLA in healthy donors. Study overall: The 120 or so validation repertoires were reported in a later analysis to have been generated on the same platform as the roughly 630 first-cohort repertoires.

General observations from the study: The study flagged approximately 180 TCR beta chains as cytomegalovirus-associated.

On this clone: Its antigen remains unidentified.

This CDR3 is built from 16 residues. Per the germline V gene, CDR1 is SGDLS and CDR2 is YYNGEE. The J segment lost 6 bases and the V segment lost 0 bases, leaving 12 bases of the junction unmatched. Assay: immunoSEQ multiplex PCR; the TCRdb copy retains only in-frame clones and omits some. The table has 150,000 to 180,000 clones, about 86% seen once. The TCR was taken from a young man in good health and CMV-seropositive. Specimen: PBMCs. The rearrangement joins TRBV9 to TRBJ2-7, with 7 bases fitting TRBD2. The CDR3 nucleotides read TGTGCCAGCAGCGTAGACCCGGGTTTGAGGGAGGGCGAGCAGTACTTC. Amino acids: CASSVDPGLREGEQYF.